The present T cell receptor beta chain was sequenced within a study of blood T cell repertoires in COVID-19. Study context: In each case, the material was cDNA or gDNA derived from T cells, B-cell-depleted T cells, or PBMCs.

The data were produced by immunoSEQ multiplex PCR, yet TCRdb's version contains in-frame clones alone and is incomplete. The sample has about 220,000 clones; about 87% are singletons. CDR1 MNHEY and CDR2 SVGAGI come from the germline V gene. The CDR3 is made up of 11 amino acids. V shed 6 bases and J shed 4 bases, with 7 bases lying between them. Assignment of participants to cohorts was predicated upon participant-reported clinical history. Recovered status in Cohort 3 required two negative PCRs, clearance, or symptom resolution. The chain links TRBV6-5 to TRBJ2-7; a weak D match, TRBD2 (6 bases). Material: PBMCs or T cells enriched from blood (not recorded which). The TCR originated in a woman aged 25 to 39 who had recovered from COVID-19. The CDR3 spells CASREGYEQYF. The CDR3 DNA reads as TGTGCCAGCAGGGAGGGTTACGAGCAGTACTTC.